The source of this TCR beta chain is a study of blood T cell repertoires in COVID-19. Study-wide background: Both acute and convalescent COVID-19 samples were obtained from the United States, Italy and Spain. T cells, B-cell-depleted T cells, or PBMCs supplied cDNA or gDNA.

V was shortened by 6 bases and J by 3 bases, with 31 bases between the two germline ends. The V gene's germline CDR1 is SGHTS and CDR2 YDEGEE. The CDR3 is made up of 19 amino acids. Per the authors' pipeline: Estimates of nucleated cell counts were drawn from the amplification of reference gene primers. The assay was immunoSEQ multiplex PCR, and TCRdb's table has in-frame clones only and misses some. Clone size and V and J calls were adopted from that table, with D and trimming inferred from the DNA. The sample records about 340,000 clones, around 91% being singletons. The receptor was isolated from a woman between 18 and 30 years old who had recovered from COVID-19. The sample was peripheral blood. The V and J genes are TRBV5-8 and TRBJ2-7, with D possibly being TRBD1 (5 bases). CDR3 loop: CASKDGSWGRETWGYEQYV. CDR3 coding DNA: TGTGCCAGCAAAGACGGGTCGTGGGGCAGAGAGACATGGGGCTACGAGCAGTACGTC.